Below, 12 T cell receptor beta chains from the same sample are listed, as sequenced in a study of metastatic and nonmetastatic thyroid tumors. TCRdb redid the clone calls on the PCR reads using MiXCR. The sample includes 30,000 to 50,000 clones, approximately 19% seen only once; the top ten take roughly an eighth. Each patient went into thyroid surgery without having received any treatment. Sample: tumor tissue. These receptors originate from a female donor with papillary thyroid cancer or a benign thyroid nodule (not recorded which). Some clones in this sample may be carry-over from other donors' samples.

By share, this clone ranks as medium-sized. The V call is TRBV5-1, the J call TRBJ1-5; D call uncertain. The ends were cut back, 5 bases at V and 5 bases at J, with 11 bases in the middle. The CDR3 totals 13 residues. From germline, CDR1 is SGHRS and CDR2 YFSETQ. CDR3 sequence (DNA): TGCGCCAGCAGAGAGGGCCGCGATCAGCCCCAGCATTTT. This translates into CASREGRDQPQHF.

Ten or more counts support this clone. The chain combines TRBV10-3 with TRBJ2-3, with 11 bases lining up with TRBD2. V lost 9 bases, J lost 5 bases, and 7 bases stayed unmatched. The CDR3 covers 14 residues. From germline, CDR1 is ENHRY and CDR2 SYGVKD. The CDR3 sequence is CAIAPSGGRDTQYF. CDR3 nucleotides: TGTGCCATTGCTCCTAGCGGGGGGCGAGATACGCAGTATTTT.

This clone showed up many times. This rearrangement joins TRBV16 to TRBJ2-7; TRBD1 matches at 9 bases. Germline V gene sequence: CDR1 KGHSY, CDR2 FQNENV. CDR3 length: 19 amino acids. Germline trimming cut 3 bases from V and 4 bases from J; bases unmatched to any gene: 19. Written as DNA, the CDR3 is TGTGCCAGCAGCCACCTGGACAGGGGACCTTCCTTATCCCATTACGAGCAGTACTTC. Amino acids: CASSHLDRGPSLSHYEQYF.

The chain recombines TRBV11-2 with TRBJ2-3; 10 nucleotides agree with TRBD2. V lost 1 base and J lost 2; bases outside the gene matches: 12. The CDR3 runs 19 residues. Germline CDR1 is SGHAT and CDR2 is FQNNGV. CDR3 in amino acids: CASSLGLWLAGVYTDTQYF. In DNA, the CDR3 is TGTGCCAGCAGCTTAGGTCTTTGGCTAGCGGGAGTTTACACAGATACGCAGTATTTT.

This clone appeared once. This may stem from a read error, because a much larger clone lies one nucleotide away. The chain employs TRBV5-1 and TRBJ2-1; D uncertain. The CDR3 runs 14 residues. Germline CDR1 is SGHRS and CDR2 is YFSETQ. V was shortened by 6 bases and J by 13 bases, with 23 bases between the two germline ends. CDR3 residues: CASTRGRSGAEQFF. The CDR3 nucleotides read TGCGCCAGCACGCGTGGCAGGTCGGGCGCTGAACAGTTCTTC.

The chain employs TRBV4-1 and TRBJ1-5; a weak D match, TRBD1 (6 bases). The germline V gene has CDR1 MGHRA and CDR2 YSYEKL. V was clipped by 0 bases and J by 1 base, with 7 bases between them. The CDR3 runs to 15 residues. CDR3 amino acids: CASSQEGASNQPQHF. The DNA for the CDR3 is TGCGCCAGCAGCCAAGAGGGGGCGAGCAATCAGCCCCAGCATTTT.

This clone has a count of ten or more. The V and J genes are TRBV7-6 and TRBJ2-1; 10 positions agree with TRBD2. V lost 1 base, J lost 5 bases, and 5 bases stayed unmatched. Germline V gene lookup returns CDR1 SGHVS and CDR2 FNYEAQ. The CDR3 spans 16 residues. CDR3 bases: TGTGCCAGCAGCTTAGGGCTAGCGGGAGTTAACAATGAGCAGTTCTTC. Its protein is CASSLGLAGVNNEQFF.

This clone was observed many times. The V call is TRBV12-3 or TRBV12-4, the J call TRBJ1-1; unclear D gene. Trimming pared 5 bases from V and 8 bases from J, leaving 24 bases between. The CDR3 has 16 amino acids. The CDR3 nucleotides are TGTGCCAGCAGTAGGAGATTTAACCCTCTTTCCCCCGAAGCTTTCTTT. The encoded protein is CASSRRFNPLSPEAFF.

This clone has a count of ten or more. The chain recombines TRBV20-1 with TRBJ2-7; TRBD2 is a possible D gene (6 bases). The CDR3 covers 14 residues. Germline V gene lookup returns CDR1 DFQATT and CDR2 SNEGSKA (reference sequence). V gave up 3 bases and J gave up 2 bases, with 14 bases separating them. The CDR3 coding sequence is TGCAGTGCTAGTGGTCAGGGAGGTCCCTACGAGCAGTACTTC. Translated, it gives CSASGQGGPYEQYF.

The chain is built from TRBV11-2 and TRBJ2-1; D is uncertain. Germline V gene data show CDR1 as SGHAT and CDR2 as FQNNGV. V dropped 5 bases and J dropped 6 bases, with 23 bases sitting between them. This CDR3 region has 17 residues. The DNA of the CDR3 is TGTGCCAGCAGCCCCGCCTTGCGGCGGAAAAAAAGCAATGAGCAGTTCTTC. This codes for CASSPALRRKKSNEQFF.

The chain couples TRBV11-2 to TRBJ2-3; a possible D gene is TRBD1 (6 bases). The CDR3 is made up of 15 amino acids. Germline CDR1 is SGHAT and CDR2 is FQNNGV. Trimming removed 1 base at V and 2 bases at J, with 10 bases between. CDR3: CASSLVGGPTDTQYF. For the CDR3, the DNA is TGTGCCAGCAGCTTAGTAGGGGGACCCACAGATACGCAGTATTTT.

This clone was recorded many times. The CDR3 nucleotides read TGCGCCAGCAGTCCCGGGACAGGGTCAACCTCCTACGAGCAGTACTTC. Translation: CASSPGTGSTSYEQYF. The V and J genes are TRBV5-1 and TRBJ2-7; 9 positions agree with TRBD1. J gave up 0 bases and V 5 bases, and 9 bases lay outside the gene matches. CDR1 and CDR2 (germline): SGHRS, YFSETQ. The CDR3 sequence is 16 residues long.